Given below is one T cell receptor beta chain in context. This sample was included in a study of T cells expressing NK-cell markers. No DNA is given; TCRdb re-called the 5' RACE reads and lists each CDR3 protein once. The sample table sets out some 410,000 distinct CDR3 sequences. This CDR3 is built from 17 residues. CDR1 MNHEY and CDR2 SVGEGT come from the germline V gene. The sequence was obtained from a woman aged 18 to 69 in good health. Source material: blood T cells: a sorted CD56 or NKG2C T cell subset, CD4+ or CD8+ T cells, or bulk PBMC T cells (not recorded which). The chain couples TRBV6-2 or TRBV6-3 to TRBJ2-2; the D call of TRBD1 rests on TCRdb alone, since no DNA is present to check it. The CDR3 here is CASSYSRDRGYTGELFF.